The clone carrying this T cell receptor (beta chain) was seen a single time. The naive CD8 fraction comprised CD45RO-negative cells positively selected for CCR7 and excluded terminally differentiated effector memory CD45RA+ cells. Profiled with immunoSEQ multiplex PCR; TCRdb holds only in-frame clones, not every one. The sample includes about 2 million clones, about 95% of them seen just once. Germline CDR1 is SGHRS and CDR2 is YFSETQ. The CDR3 totals 16 residues. Trimming stripped 1 base from V and 2 bases from J, with 15 bases between. These data come from a study of shared clonotypes between healthy human individuals.

This clonotype was obtained from a man aged 18 to 29 in good health. The sequencing input was naive CD8+ T cells sorted from blood. V usage is TRBV5-1 and J usage is TRBJ2-5; no definite D call. The DNA of the CDR3 is TGCGCCAGCAGCTTGTACCAAACGGAATCACAAGAGACCCAGTACTTC. It translates to CASSLYQTESQETQYF.